What follows is one T cell receptor beta chain and its context. The antigen is undetermined. The sample originates from a study of yellow fever vaccine responses in identical twins. Broader study findings: Twins reportedly had a vaccine T cell response that seemed partly convergent, partly personalized.

TCRdb processed the RT-PCR reads anew with MiXCR; each CDR3 protein has one entry. The sample lists some 16,000 distinct CDR3 sequences; about four fifths were seen once. CDR3 length: 15 residues. This rearrangement joins TRBV21-1 to TRBJ1-2; the tabulated D call, TRBD1, remains unverified against the DNA. TRBV21-1 is a recognized pseudogene. This TCR came from a woman younger than 30 who received the yellow fever vaccine. Specimen: T cells from blood (PBMCs), unsorted or a sorted subset (not recorded which), collected before or after yellow fever vaccination (not recorded which). For the CDR3, the DNA is TGTGCCAGCAGCAAAGTAGTCAGGGGGCTGCGTGGCTACACCTTC. It encodes CASSKVVRGLRGYTF.